The 7 T cell receptor beta chains below come from one sample, sequenced in a study of T cells in Graves' hyperthyroidism and ophthalmopathy (dated by TCRdb to between 2018 and 2021). The protocol used for the library was multiplex PCR. The sequencing machine was an Illumina HiSeq 2000. The TCR beta CDR3 regions were amplified from the RNA transcripts. The TCR CDR3 was subjected to a first round of RT-PCR using the HTBI primer set and the Qiagen OneStep RT-PCR kit. TCRdb reworked the public reads: Q25 trimming with fastp, MiXCR clone assembly, productive beta chains retained. Identical CDR3 proteins give one entry, which carries the most common genes and DNA. Counted in this sample were about 640,000 distinct CDR3 sequences; around 21% of them appeared once. 34% of the sample is taken by the ten largest. The specimen was blood. These receptors came from a man aged 30 to 45 with Graves' ophthalmopathy.

This sequence joins TRBV12-3 or TRBV12-4 and TRBJ2-3; unclear D gene. The tail of the sequence fits TRBJ1-5 better, so the J call may be wrong. This CDR3 contains 16 residues. The CDR3 loop reads CASSLARTVGTDTQHF. The CDR3 coding sequence is TGTGCCAGCAGTTTAGCCCGGACCGTGGGCACAGATACGCAGCATTTT.

The CDR3: CASRLGGDEQYF. CDR3 DNA: TGTGCCAGCAGACTGGGGGGGGACGAGCAGTACTTC. The V and J genes are TRBV2 and TRBJ2-7; 7 bases agree with TRBD2. J gave up 5 bases and V 6 bases, and 4 bases lay outside the gene matches. The CDR3 has 12 amino acids. Germline V gene lookup returns CDR1 SNHLY and CDR2 FYNNEI. The entire variable domain, with the rest obtained from reference TRBV2 and TRBJ2-7, is as follows: EPEVTQTPSHQVTQMGQEVILRCVPISNHLYFYWYRQILGQKVEFLVSFYNNEISEKSEIFDDQFSVERPDGSNFTLKIRSTKLEDSAMYFCASRLGGDEQYFGPGTRLTVT.

The table lists this clonotype with a few counts. The chain combines TRBV6-1 with TRBJ1-5, with 10 bases matching TRBD1. Trimming took 5 bases from V and 1 from J; bases not matched to a gene: 5. The CDR3 spans 16 residues. Germline V gene data show CDR1 as MNHNS and CDR2 as SASEGT. The CDR3 protein is CASSPWTGGSNQPQHF. The CDR3 nucleotides are TGTGCCAGCAGTCCCTGGACAGGGGGAAGCAATCAGCCCCAGCATTTT.

This clonotype was counted at least ten times. The chain combines TRBV20-1 with TRBJ1-1; TRBD1 matches 7 bases. V trimming: 4 bases; J trimming: 1 base; junction bases outside the gene matches: 3. The CDR3 loop spans 13 amino acids. Germline CDR1 DFQATT, CDR2 SNEGSKA (reference sequence). In nucleotides, the CDR3 is TGCAGTGCTATACAGGGGTCGAACACTGAAGCTTTCTTT. It encodes CSAIQGSNTEAFF.

V gene TRBV10-3 combines with J gene TRBJ2-2, with D tentatively TRBD1 (5 bases). Trimming pared 10 bases from V and 2 bases from J, leaving 23 bases between. CDR3 length: 17 residues. Germline V gene lookup returns CDR1 ENHRY and CDR2 SYGVKD. The CDR3 loop is CATNGPIVGQNTGELFF. CDR3 nucleotide sequence: TGTGCCACCAACGGGCCCATAGTTGGACAAAACACCGGGGAGCTGTTTTTT.

This clonotype was seen many times. The chain is built from TRBV27 and TRBJ2-1; TRBD2 matches at 11 bases. This CDR3 is 15 amino acids long. The V segment lost 3 bases and the J segment 5 bases; nucleotides outside the gene matches: 3. The germline CDR1 and CDR2 sequences are MNHEY and SMNVEV (reference sequence). This CDR3 is CASSFETSGNNEQFF. The CDR3 DNA reads TGTGCCAGCAGTTTTGAGACTAGCGGGAACAATGAGCAGTTCTTC.

This clonotype came up a few times. This chain uses TRBV2 with TRBJ1-4; 8 bases map to TRBD1. CDR3 length: 14 amino acids. Germline loops: CDR1 SNHLY, CDR2 FYNNEI. The trim removed 3 bases at V and 10 bases at J, leaving 7 bases unmatched. The CDR3 spells CASSDGQGSAKLFF. In DNA form, the CDR3 reads TGTGCCAGCAGTGACGGACAGGGAAGCGCAAAACTGTTTTTT.